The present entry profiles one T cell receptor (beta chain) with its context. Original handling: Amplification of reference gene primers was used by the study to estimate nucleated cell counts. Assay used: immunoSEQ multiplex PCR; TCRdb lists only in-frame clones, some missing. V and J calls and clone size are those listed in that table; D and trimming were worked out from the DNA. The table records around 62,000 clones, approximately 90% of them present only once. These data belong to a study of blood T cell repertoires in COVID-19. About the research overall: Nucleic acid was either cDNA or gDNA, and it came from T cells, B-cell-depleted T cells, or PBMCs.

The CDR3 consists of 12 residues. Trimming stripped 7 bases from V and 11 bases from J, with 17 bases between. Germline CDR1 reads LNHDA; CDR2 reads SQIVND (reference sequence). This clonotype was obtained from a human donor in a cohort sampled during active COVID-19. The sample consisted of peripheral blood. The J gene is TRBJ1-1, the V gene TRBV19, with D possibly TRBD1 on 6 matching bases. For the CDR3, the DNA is TGTGCCAGTAAATCAGGGGAACTGTCGGCTTTCTTT. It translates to CASKSGELSAFF.